This TCR beta chain originates from a study of T-cell memory formation after mild COVID-19. In its sample, this clonotype was seen a few times. MiXCR, run by TCRdb on the 5' RACE reads, gives a single entry per CDR3 protein. The sample carries some 65,000 distinct CDR3 sequences, around 17% recorded once. V lost 5 bases and J lost 3, with 13 bases in between. Germline V CDR1 and CDR2: SEHNR, FQNEAQ (reference sequence). The CDR3 length is 14 residues. The sequenced material came from PBMCs or a T cell subset sorted from them (not recorded which). The receptor comes from an adult woman who had mild COVID-19 (a few samples of this study predate the infection). Cell type and time point are not known. The J gene is TRBJ2-5, the V gene TRBV7-9, with a possible D match to TRBD1 (5 bases). The CDR3, as DNA: TGTGCCAGCAGCCCGCCAGGGAACGAAGAGACCCAGTACTTC. This gives the protein CASSPPGNEETQYF.